This is a list of T cell receptor beta chains from one sample in a study of OX40 agonist ivuxolimab in advanced cancers. Assay: immunoSEQ multiplex PCR; the TCRdb copy retains only in-frame clones and omits some. This sample yields roughly 70,000 clones, of which 80% to 90% are seen a single time; approximately 1.1% belongs to the top ten. This specimen was CD4+ or CD8+ T cells sorted from blood, taken in a trial of the OX40 agonist ivuxolimab. The source of these receptors is an adult with an advanced solid tumor such as melanoma, head and neck, liver or kidney cancer. CDR3s include the opening cysteine and the closing phenylalanine or tryptophan. The D gene is left open where the match is weak.

TRBJ1-6,TRBD1,TRBV30,CAWSAQGSSPLHF
TRBJ2-1,TRBD2,TRBV7-6,CASSLGLVGHNEQFF
TRBJ2-5,NA,TRBV6-5,CASSYVGLGETQYF
TRBJ2-7,NA,TRBV11-2,CASSTGTPFYEQYF
TRBJ1-5,NA,TRBV19,CASSRPPGQRPQHF
TRBJ1-4,NA,TRBV28,CASRPHGGPEKLFF
TRBJ2-5,NA,TRBV21-1,CASSNTGGDRGLAGQETQYF
TRBJ2-3,TRBD1,TRBV15,CATSTTGRSEDTQYF
TRBJ1-3,NA,TRBV5-5,CASSQDLNGNTIYF
TRBJ1-1,NA,TRBV27,CASSLSPNTEAFF
TRBJ2-1,TRBD1,TRBV6-5,CASSDRGSYNEQFF
TRBJ2-3,TRBD2,TRBV7-2,CASSPGLAGGRTDTQYF
TRBJ2-7,NA,TRBV7-6,CASSGGDATYEQYF
TRBJ1-1,NA,TRBV6-1,CASSLSRGTNTEAFF
TRBJ2-2,NA,TRBV11-3,CASTGTNTGELFF
TRBJ1-2,NA,TRBV5-1,CASSLAGVGAYGYTF
TRBJ2-3,TRBD2,TRBV7-9,CASSPGLAGGSDTQYF
TRBJ2-1,NA,TRBV5-1,CASSLGEISYNEQFF
TRBJ1-5,TRBD1,TRBV2,CASSVLDRGNQPQHF
TRBJ2-3,NA,TRBV5-4,CASSLERRTDTQYF
TRBJ2-7,TRBD2,TRBV27,CASSLYAPLAGANYEQYF
TRBJ1-5,TRBD1,TRBV7-9,CASSPPTGNQPQHF
TRBJ2-2,TRBD1,TRBV7-6,CASSLGGGTGVTGELFF